A selection of T cell receptor beta chains follows, all from one sample in a study of CD8+ T cells in alopecia areata. This table comes from immunoSEQ multiplex PCR, and its TCRdb copy is limited to in-frame clones, with some not included. The table records over 100,000 clones, 45% to 50% of them present only once. The sample here was CD8+ T cells sorted from blood, taken at week 0. Receptors originate from a human donor with alopecia areata. CDR3s include the opening cysteine and the closing phenylalanine or tryptophan. The order of the fields is J gene, clone size, V gene, D gene, CDR3 protein, CDR3 DNA. A D gene is named only where the DNA matches it firmly. Rows may omit the clone size; those that give it use once, few, many or a size class.

TRBJ2-5 | NA | TRBV11-2 | NA | CASSLVATQYF | TGTGCCAGCAGCTTAGTGGCGACCCAGTACTTC
TRBJ2-5 | few | TRBV11-2 | NA | CASSLQYQETQYF | TGTGCCAGCAGCTTGCAGTACCAAGAGACCCAGTACTTC
TRBJ1-4 | many | TRBV2 | NA | CASSDETATNEKLFF | TGTGCCAGCAGTGATGAGACAGCAACTAATGAAAAACTGTTTTTT
TRBJ2-3 | NA | TRBV30 | NA | CAWTVGVSTDTQYF | TGTGCCTGGACCGTAGGGGTAAGCACAGATACGCAGTATTTT
TRBJ2-1 | NA | TRBV4-1 | NA | CASSQRRSNEQFF | TGCGCCAGCAGCCAAAGACGTAGCAATGAGCAGTTCTTC
TRBJ2-5 | NA | TRBV5-4 | NA | CASSPDGDGETQYF | TGTGCCAGCAGCCCGGATGGGGACGGGGAGACCCAGTACTTC
TRBJ2-3 | NA | TRBV27 | NA | CASSLRGSRGTDTQYF | TGTGCCAGCAGTTTACGCGGCAGCCGAGGCACAGATACGCAGTATTTT
TRBJ2-5 | NA | TRBV27 | TRBD1 | CASSSARGRSETQYF | TGTGCCAGCAGTTCAGCCAGGGGGCGGAGTGAGACCCAGTACTTC
TRBJ2-4 | NA | TRBV29-1 | NA | CSVVSGAAKNIQYF | TGCAGCGTTGTGTCCGGGGCCGCCAAAAACATTCAGTACTTC
TRBJ1-5 | NA | TRBV19 | NA | CASRRTGQPQHF | TGTGCCAGTAGAAGGACTGGGCAGCCCCAGCATTTT
TRBJ2-1 | once | TRBV5-1 | NA | CASSLSLNEQFF | TGCGCCAGCAGCTTGAGCTTGAATGAGCAGTTCTTC
TRBJ2-7 | NA | TRBV30 | NA | CAWSGGTYEQYF | TGTGCCTGGAGTGGAGGGACTTACGAGCAGTACTTC
TRBJ2-1 | NA | TRBV6-5 | NA | CASSYLAGYNEQFF | TGTGCCAGCAGTTACCTGGCGGGGTACAATGAGCAGTTCTTC
TRBJ2-4 | few | TRBV6-1 | NA | CASKLGPGVIQYF | TGTGCCTCTAAATTGGGACCGGGAGTCATTCAGTACTTC
TRBJ2-1 | NA | TRBV5-6 | TRBD1 | CASSWGTGNEQFF | TGTGCCAGCAGCTGGGGGACAGGGAACGAGCAGTTCTTC
TRBJ1-5 | few | TRBV7-2 | NA | CASSVEGMGNQPQHF | TGTGCCAGCAGTGTCGAAGGGATGGGCAATCAGCCCCAGCATTTT
TRBJ2-7 | NA | TRBV6-5 | TRBD1 | CASRPDRPSTYEQYF | TGTGCCAGCAGACCGGACAGGCCGTCCACCTACGAGCAGTACTTC
TRBJ1-1 | NA | TRBV4-1 | NA | CASSQEGRNTEAFF | TGCGCCAGCAGCCAAGAGGGGAGGAACACTGAAGCTTTCTTT
TRBJ2-2 | few | TRBV14 | TRBD2 | CASSQLTSSRGELFF | TGTGCCAGCAGCCAACTGACTAGCAGCAGGGGGGAGCTGTTTTTT
TRBJ1-6 | few | TRBV27 | NA | CASSLLGSNSPLHF | TGTGCCAGCAGTTTACTGGGGAGTAATTCACCCCTCCACTTT
TRBJ2-5 | few | TRBV7-9 | NA | CASSLTQQETQYF | TGTGCCAGCAGCTTAACGCAGCAAGAGACCCAGTACTTC
TRBJ2-3 | NA | TRBV7-9 | NA | CASSWDTDTQYF | TGTGCCAGCAGCTGGGACACAGATACGCAGTATTTT
TRBJ1-6 | NA | TRBV7-2 | NA | CASSLARNSPLHF | TGTGCCAGCAGCTTAGCACGGAATTCACCCCTCCACTTT
TRBJ2-2 | once | TRBV5-6 | NA | CASSLGDTGELFF | TGTGCCAGCAGCTTGGGGGACACCGGGGAGCTGTTTTTT
TRBJ2-5 | NA | TRBV27 | NA | CASSPGTLGETQYF | TGTGCCAGCAGTCCTGGGACGTTAGGGGAGACCCAGTACTTC
TRBJ2-2 | NA | TRBV2 | NA | CASSVAAAITGELFF | TGTGCCAGCAGTGTGGCGGCAGCAATCACCGGGGAGCTGTTTTTT
TRBJ1-1 | NA | TRBV30 | NA | CAWRDNSDTEAFF | TGTGCCTGGAGGGACAACTCGGACACTGAAGCTTTCTTT
TRBJ1-4 | NA | TRBV13 | NA | CASSLYSEKLFF | TGTGCCAGCAGCCTATATAGCGAAAAACTGTTTTTT
TRBJ1-1 | once | TRBV29-1 | NA | CSVVKLNTEAFF | TGCAGCGTTGTCAAACTCAACACTGAAGCTTTCTTT
TRBJ2-7 | few | TRBV11-2 | NA | CASSSTVSYEQYF | TGTGCCAGCAGCTCAACAGTGTCCTACGAGCAGTACTTC
TRBJ2-3 | few | TRBV9 | TRBD1 | CASSLTRGPTDTQYF | TGTGCCAGCAGCTTAACCAGGGGGCCCACAGATACGCAGTATTTT
TRBJ2-7 | few | TRBV15 | NA | CATSRQPPYEQYF | TGTGCCACCAGCAGGCAGCCCCCCTACGAGCAGTACTTC
TRBJ2-2 | NA | TRBV29-1 | NA | CSARYTGELFF | TGCAGCGCTCGGTACACCGGGGAGCTGTTTTTT
TRBJ2-7 | NA | TRBV13 | NA | CASSSTGYEQYF | TGTGCCAGCAGCTCTACAGGGTACGAGCAGTACTTC
TRBJ2-5 | NA | TRBV9 | TRBD1 | CASSVEGGAETQYF | TGTGCCAGCAGCGTAGAAGGGGGCGCAGAGACCCAGTACTTC
TRBJ1-1 | NA | TRBV7-9 | TRBD1 | CASSSRTGSLEAFF | TGTGCCAGCAGCTCACGGACAGGGAGCCTTGAAGCTTTCTTT
TRBJ2-1 | NA | TRBV15 | TRBD2 | CATSRPGTSGANEQFF | TGTGCCACCAGCAGACCCGGGACTAGCGGGGCTAATGAGCAGTTCTTC
TRBJ1-2 | few | TRBV10-3 | NA | CAISESERGYGYTF | TGTGCCATCAGTGAGAGTGAAAGGGGATATGGCTACACCTTC
TRBJ2-1 | few | TRBV6-4 | TRBD2 | CASSDDAGGLNEQFF | TGTGCCAGCAGTGACGATGCGGGGGGGCTCAATGAGCAGTTCTTC